This is a list of T cell receptor beta chains from one sample in a study of early T cells in non-severe SARS-CoV-2 infection. TCRdb analysed the 5' RACE reads with MiXCR anew, one entry per CDR3 protein. This sample yields 30,000 to 40,000 distinct CDR3 sequences, of which 8% to 9.5% are seen a single time; 13% belongs to the top ten. The material sequenced was whole blood. The origin of the receptors is an adult who was a healthcare worker with PCR-confirmed SARS-CoV-2 infection or an uninfected control (not recorded which). Both conserved end residues are trimmed from each CDR3. Only part of the rows carry a size: once, few, many, or a class if the clone is expanded.

TRBV6-1,11,many,TRBJ1-2,ASTPSVNYGYT
TRBV2,13,many,TRBJ2-3,ASRAGGARTDTQY
TRBV7-3,9,many,TRBJ2-1,ASSRGEEQF
TRBV7-3,13,many,TRBJ1-3,ASSSGTGSGNTIY
TRBV27,12,many,TRBJ2-7,ASSSQPNRGEQY
TRBV7-2,9,many,TRBJ2-3,ASRIGDTQY
TRBV12-3/TRBV12-4,11,few,TRBJ1-1,ASSLTRDTEAF
TRBV29-1,10,.,TRBJ1-1,SADRGNTEAF
TRBV5-8,12,many,TRBJ2-7,ASSPPGGGYEQY
TRBV18,12,many,TRBJ2-2,ASSSKTDTGELF
TRBV7-2,14,.,TRBJ2-3,ASSSSGTGRSDTQY
TRBV7-6,10,few,TRBJ2-2,ASRPRAGELF
TRBV19,13,many,TRBJ2-6,ASSMGGTGANVLT
TRBV2,13,many,TRBJ1-5,ASSSDRHSNQPQH
TRBV10-1,13,many,TRBJ2-1,ASSMSRGSYNEQF
TRBV7-2,11,many,TRBJ2-5,ASSVGHQETQY
TRBV7-9,12,many,TRBJ2-5,ASSLVRGTETQY
TRBV7-6,13,many,TRBJ2-2,ASSGRGLSAGELF
TRBV6-5,10,many,TRBJ2-5,ASRASQETQY
TRBV5-1,11,many,TRBJ1-1,ASSLDANTEAF
TRBV2,11,many,TRBJ1-4,ASTRQEKEKLF
TRBV2,13,.,TRBJ1-2,ASSDDAQGVGGYT
TRBV6-2/TRBV6-3,14,many,TRBJ1-5,ASSWYRQSGNQPQH
TRBV25-1,13,many,TRBJ1-2,ASSERGGAVYGYT
TRBV20-1,15,.,TRBJ2-1,SAERPSGGVRNNEQF
TRBV7-3,13,.,TRBJ2-1,ASSLPAGLENEQF
TRBV7-9,10,many,TRBJ1-1,ASSLEAAGAF
TRBV5-6,12,few,TRBJ1-1,ASSWPPQYPEAF
TRBV25-1,13,many,TRBJ1-4,ASSEPTGAGEKLF
TRBV10-3,13,few,TRBJ2-7,ATGRVPNSADEQY
TRBV30,12,.,TRBJ1-2,AWSGVRVNYGYT
TRBV21-1,7,.,TRBJ2-3,ATRDTQY
TRBV6-2/TRBV6-3,16,many,TRBJ2-6,ASSYPRQVLSGANVLT
TRBV5-4,13,many,TRBJ1-1,ASSPQGQGRTEAF
TRBV9,12,.,TRBJ1-2,ASSADRGDYGYT
TRBV5-1,15,few,TRBJ2-6,ASSFQGRSSGANVLT
TRBV9,14,many,TRBJ2-3,ASSGASTSGGDTQY
TRBV5-1,10,many,TRBJ2-7,ASRFEAYEQY
TRBV7-2,13,medium-sized,TRBJ1-5,ASSSRQSENQPQH
TRBV7-9,11,many,TRBJ1-1,ASDLILRTEAF
TRBV7-7,16,many,TRBJ2-3,ASSLGLAGGHPPDTQY
TRBV5-5,11,many,TRBJ1-6,ARREQGNSPLH